This T cell receptor beta chain was recovered during a study of IL-17A CD8 T cells in psoriatic arthritis synovium. In terms of the full investigation: The study was designed to define the phenotype, molecular profile and function of synovial IL-17A+CD8+ T cells in the pathogenesis of psoriatic arthritis.

Magnetically isolated CD3+ T cells were stimulated approximately 1.6 hours with PMA and ionomycin, then labeled by IL-17A and IFNgamma cytokine secretion assays. Synovial fluid effusions were aspirated from actively inflamed joints of psoriatic arthritis patients. For each patient, synovial fluid served as the source from which three memory CD8+ T cell populations were isolated by sorting: Tc1 cells (IL-17A-IFNgamma+), Tc17 cells (IL-17A+) and the bulk memory fraction, allowing their TCR repertoires to be compared. The Classification of Psoriatic Arthritis Study Group (CASPAR) criteria were met by the psoriatic arthritis patients. Cytokine-secreting cells were counterstained with viability dye and anti-CD3, CD8, CD14 and CD4 antibodies and sorted on a BD FACSAria. Sorted CD8+ T cell subsets from the synovial fluid of a few patients with psoriatic arthritis were subjected to TCRbeta sequencing. Synovial fluid mononuclear cells were isolated using Lymphoprep and were cryopreserved in liquid nitrogen prior to use. The medium used for cryopreservation had around 50% fetal calf serum and 10% dimethyl sulfoxide.

Points the paper makes about the study in general: Cells came from synovial fluid rather than synovial tissue, since no psoriatic arthritis synovial tissue samples were available. Although most synovial CD8+ subsets stayed polyclonal, some individual clones made up over 5% of the repertoire. In a couple of patients, many Tc17 clones were found to be shared with the synovial Tc1 population, resulting in Morisita overlap indices above 0.85. TCR sequencing covered only three patients, which the authors acknowledged as a limited sample size.

From V the trimming removes 6 bases and from J it removes 4 bases, while the gene matches leave 4 bases of the junction unaccounted for. In the germline V gene, CDR1 corresponds to MRHNA and CDR2 to SNTAGT. The CDR3 has 15 amino acids, counting the end cysteine and phenylalanine. Just CDR3 DNA is preserved here, 45 bases in frame from base 1. After DNA extraction (Qiagen), TCRbeta V-D-J rearrangements were amplified in a bias-controlled manner and then sequenced at high throughput (immunoSEQ; Adaptive Biotech). On the authors' methods: The immunoSEQ Analyzer platform was used to analyze productive sequences at the sequence level. Clonality was calculated as 1 minus Pielou's evenness, so values run from 0 (highly polyclonal) up to 1 (monoclonal). The Morisita index, which runs from 0 (no similarity) to 1 (complete similarity), was used to measure repertoire overlap between subsets. The source is immuneACCESS, and TCRdb retained only in-frame sequences with V and J called. Part of the clones is not carried over; for the studies checked, unresolved V genes explain less than half of this, and the remainder is unexplained. That table furnishes V, J and clone size, whereas the DNA furnished D and trimming. A total of thousands of clones appear in this sample, around three quarters of them only once. Around a tenth of the sample is in the top ten clones.

Points on this clone: It has no known antigen specificity. Base-call qualities are not available, and no considerably larger clone is one nucleotide away.

The receptor chain draws on TRBV6-4 and TRBJ2-1; TRBD2 lines up with 12 middle nucleotides. Sequencing was carried out using IFN-gamma+ CD8+ T cells from synovial fluid. What this sample's cell subset or site label stands for: IL-17A-IFNgamma+ memory CD8+ (Tc1) cells. This clonotype was obtained from a human donor with psoriatic arthritis. At the DNA level, the sequence is TGTGCCAGCAGGAGACTAGCGGGGGATTACAATGAGCAGTTCTTC. This translates into CASRRLAGDYNEQFF.